One and the same sample provided the 10 T cell receptor beta chains below, sequenced in a study of blood T cell repertoires in COVID-19. Profiling relied on immunoSEQ multiplex PCR, and the TCRdb table lists in-frame clones only, not all of them. The sample shows 100,000 to 150,000 clones, approximately 88% of them seen only once. Input material: peripheral blood. These TCRs come from a man in his fifties with acute or convalescent COVID-19.

V is TRBV6-4 and J is TRBJ2-3; possibly TRBD1 for D (5 bases). Trimming stripped 2 bases from V and 7 bases from J, with 16 bases between. CDR1 and CDR2 (germline): MRHNA, SNTAGT. This CDR3 is 15 amino acids long. The CDR3 DNA reads as TGTGCCAGCAGTGACAGGCAGGGTATGGCCCATACGCAGTATTTT. Its protein product is CASSDRQGMAHTQYF.

The CDR3 bases are TGTGCCAGTAGTTCCTCGAACAGGGAGCTGTTTTTT. It specifies CASSSSNRELFF. The chain recombines TRBV19 with TRBJ2-2; D unclear. The CDR3 runs to 12 residues. V was pared by 5 bases and J by 9 bases, with 10 bases between. Germline lookup yields CDR1 LNHDA and CDR2 SQIVND (reference sequence).

The gene calls are TRBV11-2 and TRBJ2-1; 7 bases agree with TRBD1. Germline V lookup: CDR1 SGHAT, CDR2 FQNNGV. Trimming cost V 1 base and J 0 bases; bases outside gene matches: 6. CDR3 length: 17 amino acids. The CDR3 DNA reads TGTGCCAGCAGCTTAGTATTCGACAGGGTCTCCTACAATGAGCAGTTCTTC. Encoded protein: CASSLVFDRVSYNEQFF.

In this sample, this clone turned up once. The genes are TRBV2 and TRBJ2-1, with D possibly being TRBD2 (6 bases). This CDR3 is 14 amino acids long. Trimming shortened V by 6 bases and J by 0 bases, and 9 bases separated the two germline ends. Germline CDR1 SNHLY, CDR2 FYNNEI. The CDR3 nucleotides read TGTGCCAGCAGAACGGACTACTCCTACAATGAGCAGTTCTTC. This translates into CASRTDYSYNEQFF.

This chain joins TRBV5-4 and TRBJ2-3, with TRBD2 matching 7 bases. Germline V gene data show CDR1 as SGHNT and CDR2 as YYREEE (reference sequence). V shed 0 bases and J 2 bases; nucleotides not matched to a gene: 3. The CDR3 has 15 residues. CDR3 nucleotides: TGTGCCAGCAGCTTGGTAGCGGGCCCCACAGATACGCAGTATTTT. It codes for CASSLVAGPTDTQYF.

This clone was detected only a few times. The gene calls are TRBV5-1 and TRBJ1-1; D remains ambiguous. The ends were cut back, 0 bases at V and 6 bases at J, with 12 bases in the middle. Germline loops: CDR1 SGHRS, CDR2 YFSETQ. The CDR3 has 14 residues. Written as DNA, the CDR3 is TGCGCCAGCAGCTTGGCCCTTCCAAGCGCTGAAGCTTTCTTT. Translated: CASSLALPSAEAFF.

The chain joins TRBV27 to TRBJ2-7, with 10 bases matching TRBD1. Germline-derived CDR1 and CDR2 are MNHEY and SMNVEV (reference sequence). This CDR3 region has 16 residues. After removal of 5 bases from V and 2 bases from J, the junction contained 9 bases not matched to a gene. The CDR3 is CASSLGQGTTPYEQYF. The CDR3, as DNA: TGTGCCAGCAGTCTGGGACAGGGGACAACTCCCTACGAGCAGTACTTC.

The chain employs TRBV2 and TRBJ2-7; 10 bases align to TRBD1. This CDR3 comprises 14 residues. V trimming: 8 bases; J trimming: 4 bases; junction bases outside the gene matches: 8. The germline V gene has CDR1 SNHLY and CDR2 FYNNEI. The CDR3 is CASGKGQGIYEQYF. CDR3 DNA sequence: TGTGCCAGCGGAAAGGGACAGGGGATTTACGAGCAGTACTTC. The full variable domain, its missing parts supplied by reference TRBV2 and TRBJ2-7, is EPEVTQTPSHQVTQMGQEVILRCVPISNHLYFYWYRQILGQKVEFLVSFYNNEISEKSEIFDDQFSVERPDGSNFTLKIRSTKLEDSAMYFCASGKGQGIYEQYFGPGTRLTVT.

This chain connects TRBV5-1 to TRBJ2-7; 9 positions match TRBD1. Germline CDR1 SGHRS, CDR2 YFSETQ. V lost 7 bases to trimming and J lost 2 bases; unmatched junction nucleotides: 10. CDR3 length: 15 residues. CDR3 coding DNA: TGCGCCAGCTCACCCCAAAGGACAGGGGCCTACGAGCAGTACTTC. As protein: CASSPQRTGAYEQYF.

This clone appeared a single time. The rearrangement joins TRBV7-2 to TRBJ2-2, with D perhaps matching TRBD2 (6 bases). The CDR3 is 14 residues long. V gave up 5 bases and J gave up 3 bases, with 10 bases separating them. In germline, CDR1 is SGHTA, CDR2 FQGNSA. The CDR3 DNA reads TGTGCCAGCAGCCCGGGAGCCCACACCGGGGAGCTGTTTTTT. It specifies CASSPGAHTGELFF.